This T cell receptor (beta chain) was recovered during a study of breast tumors, draining lymph nodes, adjacent tissues. A note on this clonotype: Its cognate antigen is unknown.

Findings and caveats of the study: That most tumor T cells come from lymph nodes remained unproven. Compared with lymph nodes, tumors were less diverse; compared with nontumor tissue, more. The data were judged consistent with most tumor T cells coming from lymph node and expanding in tumor. Tumor and nontumor repertoires were significantly more similar in luminal-like than in basal-like breast cancer.

Samples came from axillary lymph nodes draining the breast cancer. One entry per CDR3 protein results from TCRdb running MiXCR on the multiplex PCR reads. The sample yields fewer than 150,000 distinct CDR3 sequences, over 20% seen once. V was shortened by 0 bases and J by 5 bases, with 13 bases between the two germline ends. Germline V CDR1 and CDR2: SGHDN, FVKESK. The CDR3 totals 15 residues. This clonotype was sampled from a female donor with breast cancer. Some clones in this sample may be carry-over from other donors' samples. The chain combines TRBV14 with TRBJ1-2; weak D call: TRBD1 (6 bases). The sample taken for sequencing was axillary lymph node tissue. CDR3 protein: CASSQDPGQLYGYTF. The CDR3 coding sequence is TGTGCCAGCAGCCAAGATCCTGGACAGCTATATGGCTACACCTTC.